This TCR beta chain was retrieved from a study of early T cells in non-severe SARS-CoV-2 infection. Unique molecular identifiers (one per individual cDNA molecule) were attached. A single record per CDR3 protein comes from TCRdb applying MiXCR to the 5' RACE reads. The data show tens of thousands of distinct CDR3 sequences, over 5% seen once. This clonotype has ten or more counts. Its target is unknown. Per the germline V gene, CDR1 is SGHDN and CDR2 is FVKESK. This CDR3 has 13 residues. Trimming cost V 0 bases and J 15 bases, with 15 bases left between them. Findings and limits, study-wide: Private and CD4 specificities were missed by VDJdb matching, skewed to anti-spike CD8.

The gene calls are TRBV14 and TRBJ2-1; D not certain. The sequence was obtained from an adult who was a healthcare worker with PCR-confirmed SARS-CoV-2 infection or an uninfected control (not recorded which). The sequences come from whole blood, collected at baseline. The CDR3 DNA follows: TGTGCCAGCAGCCAAGATGTCTGGGTGGCTACGTTCTTC. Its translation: CASSQDVWVATFF.